This TCR beta chain was identified during a study of blood T cell repertoires in COVID-19. Turning to the study itself: The samples span acute and convalescent COVID-19 from the United States, Italy and Spain. The cDNA or gDNA used as material had been derived from T cells, B-cell-depleted T cells, or PBMCs.

V dropped 4 bases and J dropped 3; count of bases not matched to a gene: 7. This CDR3 contains 15 residues. CDR1 KGHDR and CDR2 SFDVKD come from the germline V gene. Per the authors' pipeline: Amplifying reference gene primers gave estimates of nucleated cell counts. Assay: immunoSEQ multiplex PCR; the TCRdb copy retains only in-frame clones and omits some. V and J calls and clone size come straight from that table; D and trimming were deduced from the DNA. The data contain 150,000 to 200,000 clones, roughly 87% of them singletons. The receptor was isolated from a man between 18 and 29 years old who had recovered from COVID-19. The V gene is TRBV24-1, the J gene TRBJ2-5; 7 bases are a match to TRBD2. The specimen was peripheral blood. The CDR3 DNA follows: TGTGCCACCAGTGACTTAGCGGGTAGTGAAGAGACCCAGTACTTC. Encoded protein: CATSDLAGSEETQYF.